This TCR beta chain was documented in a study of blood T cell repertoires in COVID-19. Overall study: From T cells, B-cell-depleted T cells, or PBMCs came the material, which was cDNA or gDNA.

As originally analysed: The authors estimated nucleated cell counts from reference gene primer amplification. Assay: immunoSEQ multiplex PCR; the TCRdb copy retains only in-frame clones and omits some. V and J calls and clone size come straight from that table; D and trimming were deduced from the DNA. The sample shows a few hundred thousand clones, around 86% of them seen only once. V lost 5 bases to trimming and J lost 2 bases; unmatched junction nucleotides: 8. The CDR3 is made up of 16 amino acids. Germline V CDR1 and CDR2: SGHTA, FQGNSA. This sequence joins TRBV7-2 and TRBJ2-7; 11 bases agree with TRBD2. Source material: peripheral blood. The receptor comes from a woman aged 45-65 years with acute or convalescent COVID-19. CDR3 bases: TGTGCCAGCAGCATCACCGGGACTAGCGGAACCTACGAGCAGTACTTC. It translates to CASSITGTSGTYEQYF.